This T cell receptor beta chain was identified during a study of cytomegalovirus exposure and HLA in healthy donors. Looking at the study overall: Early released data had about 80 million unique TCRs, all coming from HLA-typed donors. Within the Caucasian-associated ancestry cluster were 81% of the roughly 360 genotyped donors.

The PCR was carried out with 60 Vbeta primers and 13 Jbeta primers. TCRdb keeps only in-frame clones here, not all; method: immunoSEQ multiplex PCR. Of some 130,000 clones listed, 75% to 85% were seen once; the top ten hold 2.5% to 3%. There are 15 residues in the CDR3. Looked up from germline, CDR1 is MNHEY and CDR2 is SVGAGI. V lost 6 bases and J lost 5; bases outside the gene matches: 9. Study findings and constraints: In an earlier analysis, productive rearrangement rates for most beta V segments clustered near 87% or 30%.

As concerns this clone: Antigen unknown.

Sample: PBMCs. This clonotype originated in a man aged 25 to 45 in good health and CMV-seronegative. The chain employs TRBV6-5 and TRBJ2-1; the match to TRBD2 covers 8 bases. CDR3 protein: CASRPRREAHNEQFF. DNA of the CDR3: TGTGCCAGCAGACCTCGGCGGGAGGCCCACAATGAGCAGTTCTTC.